Below, 24 T cell receptor beta chains from the same sample are listed, as sequenced in a study of cytomegalovirus exposure and HLA in healthy donors. PCR primers comprised 60 Vbeta and 13 Jbeta primers. Assay used: immunoSEQ multiplex PCR; TCRdb lists only in-frame clones, some missing. This sample yields 150,000 to 200,000 clones, of which around 81% are seen a single time; approximately 2% belongs to the top ten. Material: PBMCs. The receptors come from a man between 18 and 29 years old in good health and CMV-seronegative.

This chain joins TRBV9 and TRBJ2-1; the D gene is possibly TRBD1 (6 bases). The CDR3 is made up of 17 amino acids. Germline CDR1 SGDLS, CDR2 YYNGEE. V lost 3 bases and J lost 7, with 23 bases in between. This CDR3 is CASSAPDGAGVGNEQFF. The CDR3 nucleotides are TGTGCCAGCAGCGCCCCCGACGGGGCAGGGGTTGGTAATGAGCAGTTCTTC.

The rearrangement joins TRBV7-8 to TRBJ1-1, with TRBD1 as a possible D gene (6 bases). Germline CDR1 SGHVS, CDR2 FQNEAQ. The length of the CDR3 is 16 residues. Trimming took off 1 base at V and 1 base at J, with 13 bases between the two ends. For the CDR3, the DNA is TGTGCCAGCAGCTTAGGGGGGGGCAGCCGGAACACTGAAGCTTTCTTT. Translating gives CASSLGGGSRNTEAFF.

This rearrangement joins TRBV9 to TRBJ2-1; maybe TRBD1 (6 bases). The CDR3 loop spans 15 amino acids. Trimming left V 5 bases short and J 2 bases short, with 14 bases between. Per the germline V gene, CDR1 is SGDLS and CDR2 is YYNGEE. CDR3 in amino acids: CASSPTGRPYNEQFF. CDR3 sequence (DNA): TGTGCCAGCAGTCCGACAGGCCGACCCTACAATGAGCAGTTCTTC.

This chain joins TRBV6-6 and TRBJ2-5; 7 bases fit TRBD1. CDR3 size: 12 residues. J was trimmed by 1 base and V by 8 bases; bases with no gene match: 1. The germline CDR1 and CDR2 sequences are MNHNY and SVGAGI (reference sequence). CDR3 loop: CASRDSQETQYF. As DNA, the CDR3 is TGTGCCAGCCGGGACAGCCAAGAGACCCAGTACTTC.

This clone was observed a single time. The chain links TRBV4-3 to TRBJ1-2, with 7 bases fitting TRBD1. The CDR3 consists of 15 residues. With 2 bases clipped from V and 2 bases from J, the junction kept 5 bases outside the gene matches. Germline V gene sequence: CDR1 LGHNA, CDR2 YSLEER. The CDR3 DNA reads as TGCGCCAGCAGCCAACAGGGGGTAGGAAACTATGGCTACACCTTC. Encoded protein: CASSQQGVGNYGYTF.

This clone was seen just once. The chain has TRBV29-1 and TRBJ2-1, with TRBD1 identical over 7 bases. The V gene's germline CDR1 is SQVTM and CDR2 ANQGSEA. J lost 5 bases, V lost 4 bases, and 8 bases had no gene match. This CDR3 contains 14 residues. The CDR3 loop is CSVAAGTDNNEQFF. CDR3 sequence (DNA): TGCAGCGTTGCAGCCGGGACAGACAACAATGAGCAGTTCTTC.

The chain recombines TRBV29-1 with TRBJ2-3; 7 bases map to TRBD1. The V gene's germline CDR1 is SQVTM and CDR2 ANQGSEA. The CDR3 consists of 16 residues. After removal of 4 bases from V and 4 bases from J, the junction contained 14 bases not matched to a gene. In DNA, the CDR3 is TGCAGCGTTGCGCGACAGGGTGTTGGATCCCCAGATACGCAGTATTTT. Translated, it gives CSVARQGVGSPDTQYF.

The chain recombines TRBV9 with TRBJ2-3, with TRBD2 identical over 8 bases. The V gene's germline CDR1 is SGDLS and CDR2 YYNGEE. V was clipped by 7 bases and J by 2 bases; unmatched bases: 12. The length of the CDR3 is 16 residues. The CDR3, as DNA: TGTGCCAGCTCCCCGGGGAGCGGGAGTCACACAGATACGCAGTATTTT. This translates into CASSPGSGSHTDTQYF.

Turning to this clone: One junction end does not reproduce the germline sequence, and a read error may be involved. V and J are TRBV6-4 and TRBJ1-1; possibly TRBD1 for D (5 bases). Germline CDR1 and CDR2: MRHNA and SNTAGT. This CDR3 region has 14 residues. CDR3 coding DNA: TGTGCCAGCAGTGACTCGACAGAAAACACTGAAGCTTCCTTT. Its translation is CASSDSTENTEASF.

The chain is built from TRBV29-1 and TRBJ1-2; D gene ambiguous. V dropped 5 bases and J dropped 4 bases, with 17 bases sitting between them. Looked up from germline, CDR1 is SQVTM and CDR2 is ANQGSEA. This CDR3 is 14 amino acids long. In nucleotides, the CDR3 is TGCAGCGTTCGTAGAACAGTTGTATCCTATGGCTACACCTTC. Translating it yields CSVRRTVVSYGYTF.

The rearrangement links TRBV2 to TRBJ1-1; possible D gene TRBD1, 6 bases. Trimming took 5 bases from V and 11 from J, leaving 15 bases between them. CDR3 length: 12 residues. The V gene's germline CDR1 is SNHLY and CDR2 FYNNEI. CDR3 sequence: CASSNGGPFAFF. CDR3 DNA sequence: TGTGCCAGCAGTAACGGGGGGCCTTTCGCTTTCTTT.

The chain combines TRBV19 with TRBJ2-3, with D maybe TRBD2 (5 bases). Germline V gene sequence: CDR1 LNHDA, CDR2 SQIVND (reference sequence). The CDR3 covers 12 residues. V lost 7 bases and J 3 bases, leaving 8 bases between the germline ends. The CDR3 loop reads CASTDYTDTQYF. CDR3 DNA: TGTGCCAGTACTGACTATACAGATACGCAGTATTTT.

The chain uses TRBV5-6 and TRBJ2-3; 7 bases align to TRBD2. The CDR3 runs 16 residues. With 0 bases clipped from V and 1 base from J, the junction kept 5 bases outside the gene matches. In germline, CDR1 is SGHDT, CDR2 YYEEEE. The CDR3 here is CASSLGFAGGTDTQYF. The CDR3 DNA reads as TGTGCCAGCAGCTTGGGCTTTGCGGGAGGCACAGATACGCAGTATTTT.

The rearrangement joins TRBV7-8 to TRBJ2-1; 13 bases agree with TRBD2. With 3 bases clipped from V and 9 bases from J, the junction kept 5 bases outside the gene matches. The germline V gene has CDR1 SGHVS and CDR2 FQNEAQ. The CDR3 is made up of 15 amino acids. CDR3 nucleotides: TGTGCCAGCAGCTTTACTAGCGGGAGGGGCGGTGAGCAGTTCTTC. This codes for CASSFTSGRGGEQFF.

The gene calls are TRBV19 and TRBJ2-1, with TRBD2 matching over 13 bases. Germline V lookup: CDR1 LNHDA, CDR2 SQIVND (reference sequence). J lost 4 bases, V lost 7 bases, and 13 bases had no gene match. This CDR3 spans 18 amino acids. This CDR3 reads CASTTTIRLAGGYNEQFF. The DNA of the CDR3 is TGTGCCAGTACCACCACGATTAGACTAGCGGGGGGTTACAATGAGCAGTTCTTC.

The gene calls are TRBV14 and TRBJ1-1; no clear D. With 4 bases removed from V and 0 bases from J, the gap between germline ends came to 15 bases. The CDR3 is 16 residues long. The germline V gene encodes CDR1 SGHDN and CDR2 FVKESK. This CDR3 reads CASSPGAGLLNTEAFF. The CDR3 DNA reads TGTGCCAGCAGCCCCGGAGCCGGACTCCTGAACACTGAAGCTTTCTTT.

The chain links TRBV7-9 to TRBJ2-1; a possible D gene is TRBD2 (5 bases). The CDR3 contains 13 residues. CDR1 is SEHNR and CDR2 is FQNEAQ in the germline V gene (reference sequence). Trimming stripped 5 bases from V and 3 bases from J, with 8 bases between. For the CDR3, the DNA is TGTGCCAGCAGCCTTCGGGGCTACAATGAGCAGTTCTTC. It specifies CASSLRGYNEQFF.

In its sample, this clone was seen once. The V call is TRBV7-6, the J call TRBJ2-1; maybe TRBD2 (7 bases). The ends were cut back, 1 base at V and 2 bases at J, with 18 bases in the middle. The CDR3 length is 18 residues. Per the germline V gene, CDR1 is SGHVS and CDR2 is FNYEAQ. The CDR3: CASSLVGGGGPAYNEQFF. CDR3 coding DNA: TGTGCCAGCAGCTTAGTGGGGGGCGGGGGCCCGGCCTACAATGAGCAGTTCTTC.

CDR3 sequence: CASSLAREGDTQYF. The DNA for the CDR3 is TGTGCCAGCAGCTTAGCCCGGGAGGGGGATACGCAGTATTTT. The chain is built from TRBV7-2 and TRBJ2-3; 8 bases agree with TRBD2. V shed 0 bases, J shed 6 bases, and the junction held 2 bases outside the gene matches. Germline V gene data show CDR1 as SGHTA and CDR2 as FQGNSA. CDR3 size: 14 residues. Supplemented by reference TRBV7-2 and TRBJ2-3, the full variable domain reads GAGVSQSPSNKVTEKGKDVELRCDPISGHTALYWYRQSLGQGLEFLIYFQGNSAPDKSGLPSDRFSAERTGGSVSTLTIQRTQQEDSAVYLCASSLAREGDTQYFGPGTRLTVL.

The chain has TRBV11-2 and TRBJ2-3, with D possibly being TRBD2 (6 bases). The CDR3 has 17 residues. Germline assignment: CDR1 SGHAT and CDR2 FQNNGV. Trimming took off 2 bases at V and 1 base at J, with 16 bases between the two ends. The CDR3 DNA reads as TGTGCCAGCAGCTTAACAATCTTGCGGGACCGCACAGATACGCAGTATTTT. It codes for CASSLTILRDRTDTQYF.

The chain joins TRBV18 to TRBJ2-5; 7 bases agree with TRBD1. Germline loops: CDR1 KGHSH, CDR2 LQKENI. CDR3 length equals 14 residues. Germline trimming cut 5 bases from V and 1 base from J; bases unmatched to any gene: 4. CDR3 sequence: CASSWGTAQETQYF. CDR3 nucleotides: TGTGCCAGCTCATGGGGGACAGCCCAAGAGACCCAGTACTTC.

This chain joins TRBV4-1 and TRBJ1-5; the D gene is possibly TRBD1 (5 bases). CDR1 and CDR2 (germline): MGHRA, YSYEKL. The ends were cut back, 3 bases at V and 4 bases at J, with 10 bases in the middle. CDR3 length: 14 amino acids. CDR3 DNA sequence: TGCGCCAGCAGCCATTCAGGGTCTAATCAGCCCCAGCATTTT. It encodes CASSHSGSNQPQHF.

V is TRBV6-5 and J is TRBJ1-2; 8 positions agree with TRBD1. This CDR3 region has 14 residues. Germline V CDR1 and CDR2: MNHEY, SVGAGI. Germline trimming cut 8 bases from V and 2 bases from J; bases unmatched to any gene: 7. The CDR3 region is CASGPTGVNYGYTF. The CDR3 DNA is TGTGCCAGCGGTCCGACAGGGGTGAACTATGGCTACACCTTC.

This clone was counted once. This chain uses TRBV29-1 with TRBJ2-5, with a weak D call TRBD2 (6 bases). The CDR3 spans 13 residues. Germline V lookup: CDR1 SQVTM, CDR2 ANQGSEA. Trimming took 2 bases from V and 1 from J, leaving 8 bases between them. CDR3 sequence: CSVELTSQETQYF. In DNA, the CDR3 is TGCAGCGTTGAATTGACTAGCCAAGAGACCCAGTACTTC.